These 6 T cell receptor beta chains were sequenced from one sample in a study of blood T cells in healthy people across ages. For the second PCR, which ran for about 6 to 12 cycles, a sample-barcoded 5' primer and a J-beta primer mix were used. MiXCR, run by TCRdb on the 5' RACE reads, gives a single entry per CDR3 protein. Among over 500,000 distinct CDR3 sequences listed, over 25% were seen once. This sample also belongs to another study, concerning T cells of mothers and their children.

Sequenced sample: blood. Source of these receptors: a boy aged 2 to 10 in good health.

The J gene is TRBJ2-2, the V gene TRBV27; TRBD2 matches at 13 bases. The CDR3 contains 17 residues. Germline trimming cut 7 bases from V and 4 bases from J; bases unmatched to any gene: 9. The germline gives CDR1 MNHEY, CDR2 SMNVEV (reference sequence). CDR3 loop: CASKRLAGGPTTGELFF. For the CDR3, the DNA is TGTGCCAGCAAAAGACTAGCGGGGGGTCCGACCACCGGGGAGCTGTTTTTT.

This clonotype was counted only a few times. The J gene is TRBJ1-4, the V gene TRBV7-9; D is unresolved. The V gene's germline CDR1 is SEHNR and CDR2 FQNEAQ (reference sequence). With 4 bases removed from V and 7 bases from J, the gap between germline ends came to 13 bases. The CDR3 runs 14 residues. The CDR3 here is CASSSTALVEKLFF. The CDR3 DNA follows: TGTGCCAGCAGCTCGACGGCGCTAGTTGAAAAACTGTTTTTT.

With respect to this clonotype: An end of the junction differs from the germline gene, which may be a read error. The chain employs TRBV6-1 and TRBJ1-4; D is undetermined. CDR1 and CDR2 from the germline V gene are MNHNS and SASEGT. This CDR3 spans 15 amino acids. The CDR3 coding sequence is TGTGCCGGCAGTGACTGGGTTAGCGAGGGAGAAAAACTGTTTTTT. It is translated as CAGSDWVSEGEKLFF.

Note on this clonotype: An end of the junction does not agree with germline; a read error may underlie this. The V gene is TRBV7-3, the J gene TRBJ1-1; D call uncertain. In germline, CDR1 is SGHTA, CDR2 FQGTGA. The CDR3 spans 15 residues. This CDR3 is CPSSYRRSGSAEAFF. The CDR3, as DNA: TGTCCCAGCAGCTACCGCCGATCGGGGTCGGCTGAAGCTTTCTTT.

The chain joins TRBV7-8 to TRBJ2-5; TRBD1 matches at 7 bases. With the DNA end fitting TRBJ2-1 better, the J assignment may be wrong. The CDR3 consists of 12 residues. The germline V gene has CDR1 SGHVS and CDR2 FQNEAQ. The CDR3 sequence is CASSRMTGEQFF. The CDR3 coding sequence is TGTGCCAGCAGTCGAATGACAGGGGAGCAGTTCTTC.

This clonotype has just a few counts. V is TRBV12-3 or TRBV12-4 and J is TRBJ2-5; D is possibly TRBD2 (5 bases). TRBJ2-1 matches the DNA end more closely, so the J call is doubtful. The CDR3 contains 13 residues. The chain's CDR3 is CASSFQGRGEQFF. The CDR3 DNA reads TGTGCCAGCAGTTTTCAAGGTCGAGGGGAGCAGTTCTTC.